The next 25 T cell receptor beta chains were all read from a single sample in a study of identical twins. TCRdb fed the 5' RACE reads into MiXCR, producing one record per CDR3 protein. The data contain approximately 280,000 distinct CDR3 sequences, approximately 8% of them singletons. This sample was shared with a second study, whose subject was yellow fever vaccine responses in identical twins.

Source material: memory (CD45RO+) T cells sorted from blood. The receptors originated from a woman aged 18-29 years in good health.

This clonotype was detected ten times or more. The V gene is TRBV29-1, the J gene TRBJ1-1; 7 bases match TRBD1. V lost 6 bases to trimming and J lost 5 bases; unmatched junction nucleotides: 15. Germline CDR1 is SQVTM and CDR2 is ANQGSEA. This CDR3 is 15 amino acids long. CDR3 bases: TGCAGCGTCAACAAAGGGACAGACGAACCGACTGAAGCTTTCTTT. Amino acid sequence: CSVNKGTDEPTEAFF.

This clonotype has more than one count but fewer than ten. The V gene is TRBV2, the J gene TRBJ1-5, with D perhaps matching TRBD1 (5 bases). This CDR3 contains 16 residues. Germline V lookup: CDR1 SNHLY, CDR2 FYNNEI. Trimming took 1 base from V and 2 from J, leaving 12 bases between them. The CDR3 nucleotides read TGTGCCAGCAGTGAAGGGAGGGGAGGTCGCAATCAGCCCCAGCATTTT. Translated, it gives CASSEGRGGRNQPQHF.

This clonotype occurred a few times. The rearrangement links TRBV5-1 to TRBJ2-1; D is possibly TRBD1 or TRBD2 (7 bases each). The CDR3 length is 14 residues. With 4 bases removed from V and 9 bases from J, the gap between germline ends came to 17 bases. CDR1 and CDR2 (germline): SGHRS, YFSETQ. The CDR3 is CASSPWQGEGEQFF. CDR3 nucleotides: TGCGCCAGCAGCCCATGGCAGGGGGAGGGTGAGCAGTTCTTC. Variable domain in full (rest from reference TRBV5-1 and TRBJ2-1): KAGVTQTPRYLIKTRGQQVTLSCSPISGHRSVSWYQQTPGQGLQFLFEYFSETQRNKGNFPGRFSGRQFSNSRSEMNVSTLELGDSALYLCASSPWQGEGEQFFGPGTRLTVL.

This sequence joins TRBV2 and TRBJ2-5, with D hard to call. V was trimmed by 6 bases and J by 4 bases, leaving 6 bases between them. The CDR3 extends over 11 amino acids. Germline CDR1 and CDR2: SNHLY and FYNNEI. CDR3 residues: CASRFGETQYF. The CDR3 DNA follows: TGTGCCAGCAGGTTCGGAGAGACCCAGTACTTC.

In its sample, this clonotype was seen a few times. This chain links TRBV19 with TRBJ2-3; maybe TRBD2 (6 bases). V was cut by 3 bases and J by 0 bases, with 13 bases left in between. CDR3 length: 16 residues. CDR1 LNHDA and CDR2 SQIVND come from the germline V gene (reference sequence). CDR3 loop: CASSMGLAPSTDTQYF. As DNA, the CDR3 is TGTGCCAGTAGTATGGGGCTAGCGCCTAGCACAGATACGCAGTATTTT.

This clonotype was seen only a few times. This chain joins TRBV2 and TRBJ1-1, with TRBD1 identical over 9 bases. V trimming: 6 bases; J trimming: 7 bases; junction bases outside the gene matches: 9. Germline V gives CDR1 SNHLY, CDR2 FYNNEI. This CDR3 contains 14 residues. CDR3 in DNA: TGTGCCAGCAGGGTGGAACAGGGGGCCTTTGAAGCTTTCTTT. This encodes CASRVEQGAFEAFF.

This clonotype appeared a few times. V gene TRBV12-3 or TRBV12-4 combines with J gene TRBJ1-1; 9 bases line up with TRBD1. V lost 10 bases and J lost 3; bases outside the gene matches: 24. CDR3 size: 19 residues. CDR3: CATHKSQDRGLIRDTEAFF. CDR3 in DNA: TGTGCCACCCATAAGAGTCAGGACAGGGGCCTGATTCGGGACACTGAAGCTTTCTTT.

This clonotype has only a few counts. J is TRBJ2-5 and V is TRBV5-6; D gene uncertain. Germline V gene sequence: CDR1 SGHDT, CDR2 YYEEEE. The CDR3 sequence is 12 residues long. V lost 3 bases and J 5 bases, leaving 8 bases between the germline ends. CDR3 DNA: TGTGCCAGCAGCTCCAGTATGGAGACCCAGTACTTC. It codes for CASSSSMETQYF.

This clonotype was seen only a few times. The gene calls are TRBV7-3 and TRBJ2-2; D remains ambiguous. The CDR3 covers 13 residues. CDR1 and CDR2 from the germline V gene are SGHTA and FQGTGA. With 5 bases removed from V and 6 bases from J, the gap between germline ends came to 10 bases. CDR3 residues: CASSAMLSGELFF. The CDR3 DNA sequence: TGTGCCAGCAGCGCCATGCTTTCCGGGGAGCTGTTTTTT.

The sample holds a few counts of this clonotype. The V and J genes are TRBV6-1 and TRBJ2-6; D not resolved. Per the germline V gene, CDR1 is MNHNS and CDR2 is SASEGT. The CDR3 consists of 17 residues. V was shortened by 1 base and J by 0 bases, with 10 bases between the two germline ends. The CDR3 is CASSEDVRTSGANVLTF. The CDR3 DNA sequence: TGTGCCAGCAGTGAAGACGTTAGAACCTCTGGGGCCAACGTCCTGACTTTC.

This clonotype has only a few counts. This sequence joins TRBV7-9 and TRBJ1-6; 8 bases are shared with TRBD1. The CDR3 covers 15 residues. Per the germline V gene, CDR1 is SEHNR and CDR2 is FQNEAQ (reference sequence). The trim removed 5 bases at V and 9 bases at J, leaving 9 bases unmatched. CDR3: CASSPQTGVSSPLHF. As DNA, the CDR3 is TGTGCCAGCAGCCCGCAGACAGGGGTGAGTTCACCCCTCCACTTT.

The table lists this clonotype with a few counts. The rearrangement links TRBV6-1 to TRBJ2-7; the D gene is possibly TRBD2 (5 bases). V was trimmed by 3 bases and J by 6 bases, leaving 12 bases between them. This CDR3 spans 13 amino acids. Germline V gene data show CDR1 as MNHNS and CDR2 as SASEGT. The CDR3 DNA is TGTGCCAGCAGTGATTTTAGCGTTGGCGAGCAGTACGTC. The encoded protein is CASSDFSVGEQYV.

V gene TRBV6-1 combines with J gene TRBJ2-7, with D perhaps matching TRBD1 (6 bases). CDR3 length: 18 amino acids. The germline V gene encodes CDR1 MNHNS and CDR2 SASEGT. V lost 6 bases and J 0 bases, leaving 24 bases between the germline ends. The CDR3: CASSHASLQGTSSYEQYV. CDR3 sequence (DNA): TGTGCCAGCAGCCACGCCTCACTACAGGGAACGAGCTCCTACGAGCAGTACGTC.

In this sample, this clonotype turned up many times. The chain is built from TRBV12-3 or TRBV12-4 and TRBJ2-3; D perhaps matches TRBD2 (6 bases). V was trimmed by 3 bases and J by 2 bases, leaving 15 bases between them. The CDR3 runs to 16 residues. The CDR3 bases are TGTGCCAGCAGTTTTGGGGGGTTGCGGATCACAGATACGCAGTATTTT. As protein: CASSFGGLRITDTQYF.

In its sample, this clonotype was seen many times. The chain combines TRBV5-1 with TRBJ1-4; 7 nucleotides align to TRBD1. CDR1 SGHRS and CDR2 YFSETQ come from the germline V gene. The CDR3 is 14 residues long. Trimming removed 4 bases from V and 3 bases from J; junction bases left unmatched: 3. CDR3 coding DNA: TGCGCCAGCAGCGGAGGACAGGCTAATGAAAAACTGTTTTTT. Translated, it gives CASSGGQANEKLFF.

Comment on this clonotype: The junction departs from the called germline gene at one end, perhaps through a read error. The chain has TRBV4-1 and TRBJ2-1; D possibly corresponds to TRBD2 (5 bases). CDR1 and CDR2 (germline): MGHRA, YSYEKL. The CDR3 spans 13 residues. The CDR3 spells CASGPGFYNEQFF. As DNA, the CDR3 is TGTGCCAGCGGCCCTGGGTTCTACAATGAGCAGTTCTTC.

The chain uses TRBV28 and TRBJ2-3; TRBD1 might be the D (6 bases). Germline V lookup: CDR1 MDHEN, CDR2 SYDVKM. This CDR3 has 15 residues. V was trimmed by 6 bases and J by 1 base, leaving 14 bases between them. CDR3 sequence: CASSAPTGGTDTQYF. The CDR3 DNA follows: TGTGCCAGCAGCGCTCCGACAGGAGGCACAGATACGCAGTATTTT.

This clonotype was seen only a few times. The V and J genes are TRBV14 and TRBJ2-7, with D unresolved. This CDR3 comprises 13 residues. Trimming removed 0 bases at V and 0 bases at J, with 3 bases between. CDR1 is SGHDN, CDR2 FVKESK, per germline. The CDR3 reads CASSQDFSYEQYV. The CDR3 coding sequence is TGTGCCAGCAGCCAAGATTTCTCCTACGAGCAGTACGTC.

This clonotype was seen ten or more times. This chain joins TRBV12-3 or TRBV12-4 and TRBJ1-3; D may be TRBD1 (5 bases). Trimming cost V 5 bases and J 0 bases, with 11 bases left between them. The CDR3 is made up of 15 amino acids. CDR3 nucleotides: TGTGCCAGCAGTCGCAGGGAGTTCTCTGGAAACACCATATATTTT. Its protein is CASSRREFSGNTIYF.

This clonotype has a count of ten or more. The V gene is TRBV4-2, the J gene TRBJ2-2, with 8 bases identical to TRBD2. V lost 2 bases, J lost 8 bases, and 13 bases stayed unmatched. The CDR3 consists of 17 residues. Germline assignment: CDR1 LGHNA and CDR2 YNFKEQ. The CDR3 sequence is CASSQIYDGGASGELFF. CDR3 nucleotides: TGTGCCAGCAGCCAAATTTATGACGGGGGGGCCTCTGGGGAGCTGTTTTTT.

The rearrangement joins TRBV5-1 to TRBJ2-6; a weak D match, TRBD2 (6 bases). Germline loops: CDR1 SGHRS, CDR2 YFSETQ. V lost 4 bases and J lost 0, with 17 bases in between. The CDR3 runs 18 residues. The chain's CDR3 is CASSQGGTAISGANVLTF. CDR3 nucleotides: TGCGCCAGCAGCCAAGGAGGGACTGCCATCTCTGGGGCCAACGTCCTGACTTTC.

The V and J genes are TRBV6-4 and TRBJ2-3, with TRBD1 matching over 7 bases. This CDR3 contains 15 residues. The germline V gene encodes CDR1 MRHNA and CDR2 SNTAGT. V gave up 6 bases and J gave up 0 bases; unmatched junction bases: 6. In DNA form, the CDR3 reads TGTGCCAGCAGGCAGACAGGGATTAGCACAGATACGCAGTATTTT. Its protein product is CASRQTGISTDTQYF.

This clonotype was observed at least ten times. The rearrangement joins TRBV25-1 to TRBJ2-5; D gene unclear. CDR3 length equals 11 residues. In germline, CDR1 is MGHDK, CDR2 SYGVNS. V was clipped by 8 bases and J by 9 bases, with 13 bases between them. CDR3 in DNA: TGTGCCAGCCGAGGTTTAAGATCCCAGTACTTC. Residues: CASRGLRSQYF.

The CDR3 region has the DNA TGTGCCAGCAGTCTTGGGGCTGGGGGTCCGGACTCCTACAATGAGCAGTTCTTC. It codes for CASSLGAGGPDSYNEQFF. The V gene is TRBV7-6, the J gene TRBJ2-1, with D tentatively TRBD1 or TRBD2 (5 bases each). With 6 bases removed from V and 0 bases from J, the gap between germline ends came to 21 bases. From germline, CDR1 is SGHVS and CDR2 FNYEAQ. There are 18 residues in the CDR3.

The chain employs TRBV6-4 and TRBJ2-3; no firm D call. Germline CDR1 and CDR2: MRHNA and SNTAGT. The CDR3 has 13 residues. V dropped 2 bases and J dropped 2 bases, with 5 bases sitting between them. In DNA form, the CDR3 reads TGTGCCAGCAGTGACGGCGACACAGATACGCAGTATTTT. Translation: CASSDGDTDTQYF.